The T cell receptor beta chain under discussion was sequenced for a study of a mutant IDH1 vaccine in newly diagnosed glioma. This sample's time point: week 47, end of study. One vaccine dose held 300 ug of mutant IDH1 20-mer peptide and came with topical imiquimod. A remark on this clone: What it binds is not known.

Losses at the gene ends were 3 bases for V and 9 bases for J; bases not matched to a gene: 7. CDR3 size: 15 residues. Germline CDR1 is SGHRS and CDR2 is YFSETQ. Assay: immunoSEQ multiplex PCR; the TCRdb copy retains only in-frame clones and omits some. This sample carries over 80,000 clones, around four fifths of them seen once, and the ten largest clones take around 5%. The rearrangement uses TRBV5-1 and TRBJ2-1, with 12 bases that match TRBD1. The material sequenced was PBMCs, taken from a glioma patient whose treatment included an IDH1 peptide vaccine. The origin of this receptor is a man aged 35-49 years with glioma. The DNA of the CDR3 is TGCGCCAGCAGCTCTCCGGGACAGGGGGCAGGTGAGCAGTTCTTC. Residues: CASSSPGQGAGEQFF.